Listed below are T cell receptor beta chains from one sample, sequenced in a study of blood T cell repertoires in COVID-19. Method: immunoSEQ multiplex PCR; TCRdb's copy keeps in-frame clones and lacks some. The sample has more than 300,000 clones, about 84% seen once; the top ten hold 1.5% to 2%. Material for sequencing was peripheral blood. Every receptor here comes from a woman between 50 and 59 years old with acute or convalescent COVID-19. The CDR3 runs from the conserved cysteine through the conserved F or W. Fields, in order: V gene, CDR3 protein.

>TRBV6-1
CASSEAEVGNSPLHF
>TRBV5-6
CASSWGLAGRTDTQYF
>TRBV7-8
CASSLGGGETQYF
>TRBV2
CASSGLAGGETQYF
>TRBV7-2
CASSLVGGQGFYEQYF
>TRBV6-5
CASSTGTGSYEQYF
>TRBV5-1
CASSYPGGSFYGYTF
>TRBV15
CATSRGDRGRSGELFF
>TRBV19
CASRILGQGAHQPQHF
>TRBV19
CASTATANQPQHF
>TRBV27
CASSLGLAGGTGELFF
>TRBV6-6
CASLGGGRSGYTF
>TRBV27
CASSLEGILGNQPQHF
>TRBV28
CASSFGQQPYEQYF
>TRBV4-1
CASSRLAGQSYNEQFF
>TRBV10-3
CAISDDTAYYGYTF
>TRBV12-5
CASGLGAGNSYNEQFF
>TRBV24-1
CATSDLLSDQGRSPLHF
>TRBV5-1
CASSLARASEAFF
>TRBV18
CASSPEGGEQYF
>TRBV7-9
CASSLDRDRQYTF
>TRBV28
CAAGLAGNTIYF
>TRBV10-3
CAISDSGNTEAFF
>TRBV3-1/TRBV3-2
CASSPTWEAGWETQYF
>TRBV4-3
CASSQESWAPNTEAFF
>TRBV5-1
CASSPVTSGGQETQYF
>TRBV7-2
CASSLQGADYGYTF
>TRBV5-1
CASSLAGARLGYTF
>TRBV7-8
CASSFFGGTGGLQHF
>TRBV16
CASSRRGNEQFF
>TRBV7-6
CASSLGAGKETQYF
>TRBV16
CASSRTEGNQPQHF
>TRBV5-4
CASSRDRGREQYF
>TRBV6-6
CASTIPGLALGTQYF
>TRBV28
CASSLTTASYGYTF
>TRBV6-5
CASSLDRGTSPLHF
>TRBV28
CASKDSGRRDTQYF
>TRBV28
CASRSGDYEQYF
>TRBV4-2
CASSQGGRGETQYF
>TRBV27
CASSITNSYEQYF
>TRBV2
CASRGLAGVVETQYF
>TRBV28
CASTGLLGDEQFF
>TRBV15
CATSPQVGNIQYF
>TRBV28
CASSLLSPWAGGGNTIYF
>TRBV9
CASSVVPGGSYGYTF
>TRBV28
CASSFQMNTEAFF
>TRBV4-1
CASSLTTGDTQYF
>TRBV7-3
CASSPRTGLSYNEQFF